These 8 T cell receptor beta chains came from one sample sequenced in a study of T cells expressing NK-cell markers. TCRdb processed the 5' RACE reads again and assigns one entry to each CDR3 protein, with no DNA. The sample data list some 140,000 distinct CDR3 sequences. Sequenced sample: blood T cells: a sorted CD56 or NKG2C T cell subset, CD4+ or CD8+ T cells, or bulk PBMC T cells (not recorded which). The origin of the receptors is a woman aged 50 to 60 in good health.

This chain uses TRBV12-3 or TRBV12-4 with TRBJ1-1. CDR3 length equals 15 residues. The CDR3 loop reads CASSLARIMGTEAFF.

The chain uses TRBV12-3 or TRBV12-4 and TRBJ2-1; absent DNA, TCRdb's TRBD2 call cannot be checked. The CDR3 spans 17 residues. The CDR3 is CASSLPAGNRAYNEQFF.

This chain links TRBV24-1 with TRBJ2-1; TCRdb indicates TRBD2, and absent DNA this call remains unverified. This CDR3 is 15 amino acids long. CDR1 is KGHDR, CDR2 SFDVKD, per germline. The CDR3 is CATSDGPEAYNEQFF.

The chain is built from TRBV7-9 and TRBJ2-5; TCRdb names TRBD1, which stays unverified in the absence of DNA. Germline V gene data show CDR1 as SEHNR and CDR2 as FQNEAQ (reference sequence). The CDR3 is made up of 14 amino acids. The CDR3 sequence is CASSPLPLGETQYF.

The CDR3 region is CASSQDTRGLPQDNEQFF. The chain joins TRBV4-1 to TRBJ2-1; the D call from TCRdb, TRBD2, cannot be confirmed without DNA. The CDR3 has 18 amino acids. Germline-derived CDR1 and CDR2 are MGHRA and YSYEKL.

This sequence joins TRBV7-9 and TRBJ2-5; the D call of TRBD1 rests on TCRdb alone, since no DNA is present to check it. The length of the CDR3 is 15 residues. Germline loops: CDR1 SEHNR, CDR2 FQNEAQ (reference sequence). The CDR3 here is CASSLGTGTVWSQYF.

The V call is TRBV12-3 or TRBV12-4, the J call TRBJ2-7; TCRdb names TRBD1, which stays unverified in the absence of DNA. CDR3 length: 13 amino acids. CDR3 sequence reads: CASRAGGTRFQYF.

The chain links TRBV7-3 to TRBJ2-1; there is no DNA to check the TCRdb D call of TRBD1. The CDR3 runs to 15 residues. Germline CDR1 is SGHTA and CDR2 is FQGTGA. CDR3: CASSFRDRVINEQFF. Filled out from reference TRBV7-3 and TRBJ2-1, the complete variable domain reads GAGVSQTPSNKVTEKGKYVELRCDPISGHTALYWYRQSLGQGPEFLIYFQGTGAADDSGLPNDRFFAVRPEGSVSTLKIQRTERGDSAVYLCASSFRDRVINEQFFGPGTRLTVL.